These 21 T cell receptor beta chains were all obtained from the same sample, sequenced in a study of blood T cell repertoires in COVID-19. Data came from immunoSEQ multiplex PCR; TCRdb stores just in-frame clones and leaves some out. The table has 150,000 to 200,000 clones, approximately 90% seen once. Sequenced material: peripheral blood. The origin of the receptors is a woman between 65 and 79 years old with COVID-19, enrolled during active disease.

The CDR3 here is CASSSGTSRREKLFF. The CDR3, as DNA: TGTGCCAGCAGTTCCGGGACTTCACGCCGAGAAAAACTGTTTTTT. The chain links TRBV6-8 to TRBJ1-4, with a tentative D call TRBD1 (5 bases). With 4 bases removed from V and 8 bases from J, the gap between germline ends came to 17 bases. Germline loops: CDR1 MNHGY, CDR2 SAAAGT. The CDR3 is 15 amino acids.

The chain uses TRBV2 and TRBJ2-2; 7 bases are shared with TRBD1. CDR1 is SNHLY and CDR2 is FYNNEI in the germline V gene. The CDR3 consists of 14 residues. J lost 4 bases, V lost 4 bases, and 3 bases had no gene match. CDR3: CASSGQGSTGELFF. Here the CDR3 DNA reads TGTGCCAGCAGTGGACAGGGAAGCACCGGGGAGCTGTTTTTT.

The chain links TRBV7-9 to TRBJ2-5; D is uncertain. Trimming cost V 1 base and J 1 base, with 7 bases left between them. The CDR3 runs 14 residues. The germline V gene has CDR1 SEHNR and CDR2 FQNEAQ (reference sequence). In DNA, the CDR3 is TGTGCCAGCAGCTTAGTAATAGCCCAAGAGACCCAGTACTTC. Translating gives CASSLVIAQETQYF.

J is TRBJ2-3 and V is TRBV4-1, with D perhaps TRBD2 (6 bases). The V and J ends lost 1 base and 0 bases respectively, with 14 bases between them. CDR1 MGHRA and CDR2 YSYEKL come from the germline V gene. CDR3 length: 17 amino acids. CDR3 sequence: CASSQVRREKSTDTQYF. The CDR3 coding sequence is TGCGCCAGCAGCCAAGTTAGGCGGGAAAAGAGCACAGATACGCAGTATTTT.

The chain is built from TRBV3-1 (or the pseudogene TRBV3-2) and TRBJ2-4; D call uncertain. The V and J ends lost 0 bases and 14 bases respectively, with 17 bases between them. The CDR3 extends over 14 amino acids. The germline V gene encodes CDR1 LGHDT and CDR2 YNNKEL (reference sequence). The CDR3 region is CASSQEGQIPAEYF. The CDR3 bases are TGTGCCAGCAGCCAAGAAGGCCAAATCCCTGCGGAGTACTTC.

V usage is TRBV7-2 and J usage is TRBJ1-5; D call uncertain. This CDR3 comprises 14 residues. Germline V gene sequence: CDR1 SGHTA, CDR2 FQGNSA. V lost 1 base, J lost 0 bases, and 4 bases lay in between. Here the CDR3 reads CASSLVGSNQPQHF. The DNA for the CDR3 is TGTGCCAGCAGCTTAGTCGGTAGCAATCAGCCCCAGCATTTT.

CDR3 DNA sequence: TGTGCCAGCAGTTACGGTGCTAGTTTGAGTGGCTATGGCTACACCTTC. The encoded protein is CASSYGASLSGYGYTF. The chain carries TRBV6-2 or TRBV6-3 and TRBJ1-2, with D unclear. The CDR3 is made up of 16 amino acids. Between the trimmed V and J ends, which lost 2 bases and 4 bases, there was a span of 17 bases. Germline V gene sequence: CDR1 MNHEY, CDR2 SVGEGT.

CDR3 loop: CASSSGIGGGTQYF. The CDR3 region has the DNA TGTGCCAGTAGTTCCGGGATCGGGGGAGGTACGCAGTATTTT. The rearrangement uses TRBV19 and TRBJ2-3, with a weak D call TRBD2 (6 bases). This CDR3 comprises 14 residues. Germline-derived CDR1 and CDR2 are LNHDA and SQIVND (reference sequence). V lost 5 bases to trimming and J lost 8 bases, with 17 bases between them.

The CDR3 nucleotides are TGCGCCAGCAGCCAAGAGTGGGCAGGGGACGGCTACACCTTC. Its protein is CASSQEWAGDGYTF. The gene calls are TRBV4-3 and TRBJ1-2, with D maybe TRBD1 (6 bases). V was pared by 0 bases and J by 8 bases, with 13 bases between. From germline, CDR1 is LGHNA and CDR2 YSLEER. This CDR3 region has 14 residues.

The DNA of the CDR3 is TGCAGCGTTCGACAGGGGGCAAATGCTAACATTCAGTACTTC. This codes for CSVRQGANANIQYF. The genes are TRBV29-1 and TRBJ2-4; 10 nucleotides match TRBD1. The CDR3 runs 14 residues. CDR1 and CDR2 (germline): SQVTM, ANQGSEA. Trimming cost V 5 bases and J 7 bases; bases outside gene matches: 8.

The rearrangement uses TRBV30 and TRBJ2-6; 7 positions agree with TRBD2. The CDR3 consists of 15 residues. The V gene end was trimmed by 2 bases and the J gene end by 0 bases; junction bases not matched to a gene: 1. The V gene's germline CDR1 is GTSNPN and CDR2 SVGIG (reference sequence). The CDR3 DNA reads as TGTGCCTGGAGTTCGGGGGGCTCTGGGGCCAACGTCCTGACTTTC. As protein: CAWSSGGSGANVLTF.

The J gene is TRBJ2-3, the V gene TRBV11-1, with a tentative D call TRBD1 (5 bases). Trimming removed 5 bases at V and 4 bases at J, with 7 bases between. Per the germline V gene, CDR1 is SGHAT and CDR2 is FQDESV (reference sequence). This CDR3 spans 12 amino acids. The CDR3 is CASSDSSDTQYF. DNA for the CDR3: TGTGCCAGCAGCGACAGTTCAGATACGCAGTATTTT.

The chain carries TRBV5-6 and TRBJ1-2; no clear D. The germline V and J ends were trimmed by 2 bases and 3 bases, with 5 bases remaining between them. The CDR3 loop spans 12 amino acids. Germline V gene sequence: CDR1 SGHDT, CDR2 YYEEEE. The CDR3 DNA sequence: TGTGCCAGCAGCTTATCCTACTATGGCTACACCTTC. This translates into CASSLSYYGYTF.

This chain links TRBV7-2 with TRBJ2-3; 8 bases line up with TRBD2. This CDR3 has 15 residues. The J segment lost 0 bases and the V segment lost 5 bases, leaving 4 bases of the junction unmatched. From germline, CDR1 is SGHTA and CDR2 FQGNSA. The CDR3 nucleotides are TGTGCCAGCAGCCGCGGGGGGCGAAGCACAGATACGCAGTATTTT. Translation gives CASSRGGRSTDTQYF.

The rearrangement uses TRBV7-2 and TRBJ1-5; D not certain. V lost 5 bases and J 7 bases, leaving 9 bases between the germline ends. This CDR3 contains 12 residues. CDR1 is SGHTA and CDR2 is FQGNSA in the germline V gene. The CDR3 loop is CASSMPQQPQHF. The CDR3 bases are TGTGCCAGCAGCATGCCACAGCAGCCCCAGCATTTT.

In this sample, this clone turned up a few times. This chain uses TRBV4-3 with TRBJ2-2; tentative D call: TRBD2 (5 bases). V was cut by 4 bases and J by 7 bases, with 10 bases left in between. The CDR3 has 13 residues. CDR1 is LGHNA and CDR2 is YSLEER in the germline V gene. The DNA for the CDR3 is TGCGCCAGCAGCCCAAACCGGGACGGGGAGCTGTTTTTT. It is translated as CASSPNRDGELFF.

The chain recombines TRBV5-5 with TRBJ1-1, with TRBD1 as a possible D gene (5 bases). The V end lost 4 bases, the J end lost 0 bases, and 19 bases lay between the germline ends. The CDR3 is 17 amino acids. Germline-derived CDR1 and CDR2 are SGHKS and YYEKEE (reference sequence). CDR3 region: CASSPSREGLVNTEAFF. CDR3 nucleotides: TGTGCCAGCAGCCCCAGCAGGGAGGGTCTTGTGAACACTGAAGCTTTCTTT.

The chain couples TRBV18 to TRBJ2-2; 9 nucleotides agree with TRBD1. The CDR3 length is 17 residues. V trimming: 3 bases; J trimming: 6 bases; junction bases outside the gene matches: 11. The V gene's germline CDR1 is KGHSH and CDR2 LQKENI. The chain's CDR3 is CASSPPRGQGKSGELFF. The CDR3 DNA reads TGTGCCAGCTCACCCCCAAGGGGACAGGGAAAATCCGGGGAGCTGTTTTTT.

The chain combines TRBV18 with TRBJ2-1; 12 nucleotides align to TRBD2. The V gene end was trimmed by 5 bases and the J gene end by 0 bases; junction bases not matched to a gene: 2. The germline gives CDR1 KGHSH, CDR2 LQKENI. The CDR3 is made up of 16 amino acids. The CDR3 nucleotides read TGTGCCAGCTCATCGACTAGCGGGAGCTCCTACAATGAGCAGTTCTTC. Its translation is CASSSTSGSSYNEQFF.

This rearrangement joins TRBV6-1 to TRBJ2-3, with a possible D match to TRBD2 (6 bases). This CDR3 comprises 18 residues. The germline V and J ends were trimmed by 4 bases and 3 bases, with 23 bases remaining between them. Germline V gives CDR1 MNHNS, CDR2 SASEGT. The CDR3 coding sequence is TGTGCCAGCAGTGCGAGTGCGGGAAGGATTGGGTGGACAGATACGCAGTATTTT. Its translation is CASSASAGRIGWTDTQYF.

The chain couples TRBV4-1 to TRBJ2-6; no firm D call. This CDR3 contains 18 residues. Trimming cost V 0 bases and J 0 bases, with 12 bases left between them. CDR1 MGHRA and CDR2 YSYEKL come from the germline V gene. The CDR3 DNA is TGCGCCAGCAGCCAAGACGGTCTCTCAGGCTCTGGGGCCAACGTCCTGACTTTC. This gives the protein CASSQDGLSGSGANVLTF.